This T cell receptor beta chain was captured in a study of blood T cell repertoires in COVID-19. In germline, CDR1 is LNHDA, CDR2 SQIVND (reference sequence). J lost 0 bases, V lost 5 bases, and 12 bases had no gene match. The CDR3 is made up of 18 amino acids. In the original workflow: Amplified reference gene primers provided the basis for estimating nucleated cell counts. Clones were sequenced by immunoSEQ multiplex PCR, and TCRdb holds only the in-frame ones, with some missing. For V, J and clone size, that table is used; D and trimming come from the DNA. The top ten clones hold approximately 14% of a sample with fewer than 250,000 clones, around 90% of them seen once.

The sequence was collected from a woman in her 50s with acute COVID-19. The chain is built from TRBV19 and TRBJ1-3, with TRBD1 matching 8 bases. Sample: PBMCs or T cells enriched from blood (not recorded which). As DNA, the CDR3 is TGTGCCAGTAGTCCAGGACAGGGAAAAACAGCCTCTGGAAACACCATATATTTT. Translating gives CASSPGQGKTASGNTIYF.